What follows is one T cell receptor (beta chain) and its context. This clone was seen just once. Its antigen remains undetermined. One base away there is no much larger clone; base qualities are not given. This sample stems from a study of regulatory and conventional T cells in RAG deficiency listed by TCRdb under 2017. General notes on the study: To compare the diversity and composition of the repertoires of Treg, conventional CD4+ and CD8+ T cells between RAG-deficient patients and healthy controls, the study applied high-throughput TCR beta sequencing.

V has 2 bases trimmed and J has 0 bases trimmed; junction bases matching no gene number 6. Counted from cysteine to phenylalanine, this CDR3 has 18 amino acids. Only the CDR3 portion is preserved as DNA: 54 bases, with reading frame beginning at the first base. Looking up the germline V gene yields CDR1 MDHEN and CDR2 SYDVKM. Libraries were made using the immunoSEQ multiplex PCR assay. Rearranged TCR beta chain products were amplified from genomic DNA of sorted T-cell subsets and sequenced. The original pipeline was this. Shannon entropy and Simpson indices were used to measure how diverse the repertoire of productive TCR beta rearrangements was. Clonal expansion was assessed using the summed frequency of the 100 most abundant productive TCR beta clonotypes among total reads. The TRB repertoires were scored with a self-reactivity index that is based on amino acid usage at CDR3beta positions 6 and 7. Repertoire analyses used two-way ANOVA; flow cytometric analyses used Student t or Mann-Whitney tests. TCRdb retrieved this table from immuneACCESS and kept in-frame rearrangements only. Not all clones are present; in checked studies, unresolved V genes account for under half, and no reason is known for the remainder. From that table come the V and J calls and clone size; the DNA was used to work out D and trimming. Counted in this sample were more than 20,000 clones; 93% of them appeared once. Roughly 0.77% of the sample comes from the top ten.

Overall results and qualifications from the work: RAG-deficient patients showed markedly lower Shannon entropy and higher Simpson indices than control T-cell subpopulations. Shorter CDR3 lengths were found in all patient T-cell subsets, and >90% Treg-Tconv repertoire overlap at nucleotide and amino acid level was observed in Omenn syndrome patients. Compared with controls, Omenn syndrome and CID/AS patients had about 97-fold fewer unique TCR beta sequences in Treg cells, whereas the reduction in the other subsets was roughly 9.8-fold. Rather than being bona fide Treg cells, the sorted CD25-high CD127-low cells in Omenn syndrome patients may represent peripherally activated cells. For some subjects, some T-cell subset analyses were not performed.

Conventional CD4+ T cells were purified from blood as CD25-low CD127-high cells before genomic DNA extraction. For repertoire analyses, the comparison group consisted of fewer than 10 healthy control donors. This sample also belongs to another study, concerning regulatory T cells. As that second study puts it: The multiplex PCR used 52 forward TRBV primers and 13 reverse TRBJ primers, with assay-based and computational corrections for amplification bias. Repertoires from patients had restricted unique TRB V-J pairs and skewed V and J gene usage, with the strongest effect in regulatory T cells. The study compared T-cell receptor beta repertoires of sorted regulatory, conventional CD4+ and CD8+ T cells in CD3G-deficient patients with those in healthy controls. Peripheral blood mononuclear cells were isolated by Ficoll density separation. Rearranged TRB loci were amplified from genomic DNA by multiplex PCR within the immunoSEQ assay. TRB amplicons were sequenced using an Illumina HiSeq platform. Raw sequences were error-filtered and aligned to reference gene sequences by custom algorithms and were subsequently analyzed with the immunoSEQ online tools. Frequencies of productive and nonproductive TRB rearrangements were assessed among unique sequences as well as among total sequences. Groups were compared by t tests, Mann-Whitney tests or two-way ANOVA performed in Prism software.

The source material was CD4+ T cells sorted from blood. This receptor was taken from a human donor in good health. The chain joins TRBV28 to TRBJ1-3, with TRBD1 matching 11 junction bases. The CDR3 protein: CASSLTFGTGGSGNTIYF. The DNA is as follows: TGTGCCAGCAGTTTAACTTTCGGGACAGGGGGCTCTGGAAACACCATATATTTT.